These 11 T cell receptor beta chains came from one sample sequenced in a study of blood T cell repertoires in COVID-19 (dated by TCRdb to between 2020 and 2021). The library was made by the immunoSEQ multiplex PCR assay. TCRdb's version of the immuneACCESS table is confined to in-frame rearrangements and falls short of the full clone set. An unresolved V gene accounts for under half of the shortfall where checked; the remainder is of unknown origin. The sample table records around 450,000 clones; roughly 87% of these occur just once. The biggest ten clones account for roughly 0.72% of the sample. Sequenced: PBMCs or T cells enriched from blood (not recorded which). The receptors come from a woman between 18 and 30 years old who had recovered from COVID-19.

This sequence joins TRBV14 and TRBJ1-1; TRBD1 matches at 7 bases. Germline V gene sequence: CDR1 SGHDN, CDR2 FVKESK. The CDR3 totals 14 residues. The V and J ends lost 3 bases and 0 bases, in that order; junction bases with no gene match: 1. CDR3 region: CASSQTGLNTEAFF. The CDR3, as DNA: TGTGCCAGCAGCCAGACAGGGTTGAACACTGAAGCTTTCTTT.

This clone was detected a few times. This chain links TRBV28 with TRBJ1-6, with TRBD1 identical over 10 bases. Germline CDR1 reads MDHEN; CDR2 reads SYDVKM. The CDR3 has 16 amino acids. V was clipped by 2 bases and J by 9 bases; unmatched bases: 7. CDR3 sequence: CASSLGGTGDFSPLHF. The DNA of the CDR3 is TGTGCCAGCAGTTTAGGAGGGACAGGGGACTTTTCACCCCTCCACTTT.

The chain combines TRBV28 with TRBJ1-6, with D perhaps matching TRBD1 (5 bases). CDR3 length equals 14 residues. The V end lost 3 bases, the J end lost 13 bases, and 16 bases lay between the germline ends. The germline V gene has CDR1 MDHEN and CDR2 SYDVKM. The CDR3: CASSLFGQGLPLHF. In nucleotides, the CDR3 is TGTGCCAGCAGTTTGTTTGGTCAGGGTCTCCCCCTCCACTTT.

V is TRBV2 and J is TRBJ2-3, with TRBD2 identical over 10 bases. The V gene end was trimmed by 1 base and the J gene end by 6 bases; junction bases not matched to a gene: 7. The germline V gene has CDR1 SNHLY and CDR2 FYNNEI. The CDR3 spans 16 residues. The CDR3 DNA is TGTGCCAGCAGTGAAGAGATAGCGGGGGGCGAGGATACGCAGTATTTT. Translating it yields CASSEEIAGGEDTQYF.

The gene calls are TRBV11-2 and TRBJ2-2; perhaps TRBD1 as D (6 bases). CDR1 is SGHAT, CDR2 FQNNGV, per germline. There are 16 residues in the CDR3. Between the trimmed V and J ends, which lost 2 bases and 0 bases, there was a span of 10 bases. The CDR3 DNA reads TGTGCCAGCAGCTTAAGGGGGATCTCGAACACCGGGGAGCTGTTTTTT. This encodes CASSLRGISNTGELFF.

V and J are TRBV6-4 and TRBJ2-2, with 9 nucleotides matching TRBD2. Per germline, CDR1 MRHNA and CDR2 SNTAGT. The CDR3 consists of 14 residues. The trim removed 8 bases at V and 4 bases at J, leaving 5 bases unmatched. The CDR3: CASSAGGGTGELFF. CDR3 sequence (DNA): TGTGCCAGCTCCGCGGGGGGGGGCACCGGGGAGCTGTTTTTT.

This chain connects TRBV5-1 to TRBJ1-2, with a weak D call TRBD1 (5 bases). V lost 0 bases to trimming and J lost 6 bases, with 12 bases between them. The CDR3 has 14 amino acids. Germline-derived CDR1 and CDR2 are SGHRS and YFSETQ. The CDR3 loop reads CASSLDRGSNGYTF. In DNA, the CDR3 is TGCGCCAGCAGCTTGGACCGGGGGAGTAATGGCTACACCTTC.

Turning to this clone: At one of its ends the junction is not consistent with the germline gene, which may arise from a read error. The rearrangement joins TRBV10-3 to TRBJ1-5, with D possibly matching TRBD1 (5 bases). CDR3 length: 14 amino acids. Germline CDR1 and CDR2: ENHRY and SYGVKD. Here the CDR3 reads CATSPRKEGAYQHF. In DNA form, the CDR3 reads TGTGCCACCAGTCCTCGAAAAGAAGGGGCGTACCAGCATTTT.

The chain uses TRBV4-1 and TRBJ1-1; D possibly corresponds to TRBD1 (5 bases). The V end lost 5 bases, the J end lost 5 bases, and 12 bases lay between the germline ends. Germline lookup yields CDR1 MGHRA and CDR2 YSYEKL. The length of the CDR3 is 13 residues. The CDR3 region has the DNA TGCGCCAGCAGCAAAAGAAAGGGGACTGAAGCTTTCTTT. Its translation is CASSKRKGTEAFF.

J is TRBJ1-2 and V is TRBV7-9; 7 bases are a match to TRBD1. Germline values: CDR1 SEHNR, CDR2 FQNEAQ (reference sequence). With 3 bases clipped from V and 6 bases from J, the junction kept 10 bases outside the gene matches. The CDR3 covers 15 residues. In DNA form, the CDR3 reads TGTGCCAGCAGCTTTGCGACAGGGCCGCTCCATGGCTACACCTTC. Translated: CASSFATGPLHGYTF.

The chain carries TRBV4-1 and TRBJ2-1; weak D call: TRBD2 (6 bases). Per the germline V gene, CDR1 is MGHRA and CDR2 is YSYEKL. The V end was cut by 3 bases, the J end by 7 bases, with 25 bases between. This CDR3 region has 18 residues. Here the CDR3 reads CASSQSVGGRGAGNEQFF. For the CDR3, the DNA is TGCGCCAGCAGCCAGTCTGTGGGGGGTAGAGGGGCGGGGAATGAGCAGTTCTTC.